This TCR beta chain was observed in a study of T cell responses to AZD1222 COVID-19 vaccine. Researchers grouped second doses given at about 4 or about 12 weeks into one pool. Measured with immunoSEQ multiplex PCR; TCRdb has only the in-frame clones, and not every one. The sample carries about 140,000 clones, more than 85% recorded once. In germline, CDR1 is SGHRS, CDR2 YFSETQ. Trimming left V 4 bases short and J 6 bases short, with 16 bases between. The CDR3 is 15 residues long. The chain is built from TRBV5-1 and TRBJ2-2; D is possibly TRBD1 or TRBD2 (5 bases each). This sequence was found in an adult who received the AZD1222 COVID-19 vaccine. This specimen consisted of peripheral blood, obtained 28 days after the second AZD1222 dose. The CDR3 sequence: CASSKGPEGAGELFF. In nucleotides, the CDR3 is TGCGCCAGCAGCAAGGGACCCGAGGGAGCCGGGGAGCTGTTTTTT. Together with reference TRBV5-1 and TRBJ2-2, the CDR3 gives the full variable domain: KAGVTQTPRYLIKTRGQQVTLSCSPISGHRSVSWYQQTPGQGLQFLFEYFSETQRNKGNFPGRFSGRQFSNSRSEMNVSTLELGDSALYLCASSKGPEGAGELFFGEGSRLTVL.